The sequence of this T cell receptor beta chain was determined in a study of cytomegalovirus exposure and HLA in healthy donors. General study results and limits: The investigators catalogued 150 to 200 TCR beta chains as cytomegalovirus-associated. Subsequent analysis showed first-cohort TCR clusters tending to co-occur in around 130 validation repertoires. Specificity for CMV antigens was confirmed in vitro for a few of the CMV-associated chains.

Germline V gene lookup returns CDR1 MDHEN and CDR2 SYDVKM. V was clipped by 2 bases and J by 9 bases, with 5 bases between them. The CDR3 is 11 residues long. The repertoire was sequenced with immunoSEQ multiplex PCR; TCRdb's copy has only in-frame clones and lacks some. The data hold 150,000 to 200,000 clones, with more than 75% observed a single time. About this clone itself: Its specificity is unknown.

The sequencing input was PBMCs. The source is a man aged 25 to 45 in good health and CMV-seropositive. The chain is built from TRBV28 and TRBJ1-5; D unclear. CDR3 DNA sequence: TGTGCCAGCAGTTTAATGACGCCCCAGCATTTT. Protein product: CASSLMTPQHF.